The clone carrying this TCR beta chain was recorded at least ten times. Its antigen is undetermined. It was from unfractionated whole blood that total RNA was extracted. This sample stems from a study of human T cells and chemical hapten exposure. As for the study in general: It was small differences in pooled library volume that mainly caused per-sample TCR yields to vary. Study results and caveats: Following DPC sensitization, TCRs present above 1 in 1000 frequency showed no change.

The library tagged individual cDNA molecules with unique molecular identifiers. The authors' processing: Sequenced samples showed a median of around 96,000 TCRs each, with counts running from 23,224 to 690,600. A single record per CDR3 protein comes from TCRdb applying MiXCR to the reads. It is TCRdb's table, rather than the study itself, that gives the V and J calls and clone size. The data contain about 120,000 distinct CDR3 sequences, roughly 8.5% of them singletons. Sequencing was carried out using whole blood. The sequence came from a human donor in good health. Some clones in this sample may be carry-over from other donors' samples.

CDR3 nucleotide sequence: TGTGCCAGCAGCCGCGGGAGTGGCTCCTACAATGAGCAGTTCTTC. Translation: CASSRGSGSYNEQFF. This rearrangement joins TRBV7-2 to TRBJ2-1, with 7 bases fitting TRBD2. With V trimmed by 5 bases and J by 0 bases, 4 bases remained unmatched. The CDR3 totals 15 residues. CDR1 and CDR2 (germline): SGHTA, FQGNSA.